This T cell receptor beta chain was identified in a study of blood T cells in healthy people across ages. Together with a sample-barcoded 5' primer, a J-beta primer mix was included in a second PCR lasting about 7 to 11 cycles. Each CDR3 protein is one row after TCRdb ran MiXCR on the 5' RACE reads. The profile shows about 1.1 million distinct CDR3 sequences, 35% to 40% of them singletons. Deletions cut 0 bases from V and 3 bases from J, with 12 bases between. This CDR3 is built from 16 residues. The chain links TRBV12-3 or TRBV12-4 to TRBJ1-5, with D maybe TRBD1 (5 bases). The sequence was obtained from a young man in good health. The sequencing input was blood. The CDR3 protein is CASSLAGERTNQPQHF. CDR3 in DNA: TGTGCCAGCAGTTTAGCGGGGGAGAGGACCAATCAGCCCCAGCATTTT.